This entry features one T cell receptor beta chain sequence. Its antigen remains unidentified. The data were taken from a study of identical twins. Study-level results: Abundant beta clonotypes from cord blood had fewer insertions, unlike memory repertoires, which showed none.

Per the germline V gene, CDR1 is MNHEY and CDR2 is SVGAGI. The V and J ends lost 2 bases and 4 bases respectively, with 8 bases between them. This CDR3 has 14 residues. With template switching, a universal primer site was added, and the cDNA carried unique molecular identifiers. MiXCR, applied by TCRdb to the 5' RACE reads, yields one record per CDR3 protein. The sample shows 700,000 or so distinct CDR3 sequences, approximately 9% of them seen only once. The same sample was also used in a study of yellow fever vaccine responses in identical twins. That paper adds: Twins' vaccine T cell responses were reported to seem partly convergent and partly personalized.

The sample consisted of PBMCs. This chain uses TRBV6-5 with TRBJ2-2; D gene unclear. This receptor was taken from a woman aged 18-30 years in good health. DNA of the CDR3: TGTGCCAGCAGTTACGACCAAACCACCGGGGAGCTGTTTTTT. As protein: CASSYDQTTGELFF.